These 7 T cell receptor beta chains were sequenced from one sample in a study of blood T cell repertoires in COVID-19. Assay used: immunoSEQ multiplex PCR; TCRdb lists only in-frame clones, some missing. Here the sample spans some 130,000 clones, 84% being singletons. Sequencing was performed on peripheral blood. The receptors originated from a human donor in a cohort sampled during active COVID-19.

This clone was seen a single time. CDR3 bases: TGTGCCAGCAGCTCGACAGGAAATAATTCACCCCTCCACTTT. Amino acid sequence: CASSSTGNNSPLHF. The chain joins TRBV3-1 (or the pseudogene TRBV3-2) to TRBJ1-6; D might be TRBD1 (6 bases). V lost 5 bases and J 5 bases, leaving 10 bases between the germline ends. Germline V lookup: CDR1 LGHDT, CDR2 YNNKEL (reference sequence). The CDR3 spans 14 residues.

The chain combines TRBV4-2 with TRBJ2-1; 11 bases fit TRBD2. Germline CDR1 is LGHNA and CDR2 is YNFKEQ. The V and J ends lost 5 bases and 3 bases, in that order; junction bases with no gene match: 3. The CDR3 runs 15 residues. In nucleotides, the CDR3 is TGTGCCAGCAGCTGGCTAGCGGGGGGCTACAATGAGCAGTTCTTC. It yields the protein CASSWLAGGYNEQFF.

The chain is built from TRBV5-8 and TRBJ2-3, with TRBD2 as a possible D gene (5 bases). Trimming removed 3 bases from V and 0 bases from J, with 11 bases in between. CDR3 length: 15 residues. Germline V lookup: CDR1 SGHTS, CDR2 YDEGEE. The CDR3, as DNA: TGTGCCAGCAGCTCATTAGCGAGAAGCACAGATACGCAGTATTTT. Amino acid sequence: CASSSLARSTDTQYF.

This clone was seen only a few times. The chain is built from TRBV6-6 and TRBJ1-1, with D unresolved. The V and J ends lost 5 bases and 0 bases respectively, with 10 bases between them. Germline assignment: CDR1 MNHNY and CDR2 SVGAGI (reference sequence). This CDR3 comprises 14 residues. The CDR3 coding sequence is TGTGCCAGCAGTCGGACTTCATTGAACACTGAAGCTTTCTTT. Protein product: CASSRTSLNTEAFF.

This rearrangement joins TRBV5-1 to TRBJ1-6; the D gene is possibly TRBD1 (6 bases). Germline CDR1 and CDR2: SGHRS and YFSETQ. This CDR3 region has 14 residues. The germline V and J ends were trimmed by 0 bases and 9 bases, with 10 bases remaining between them. DNA for the CDR3: TGCGCCAGCAGCTTGGGGGACACGGGTTCACCCCTCCACTTT. As protein: CASSLGDTGSPLHF.

The chain combines TRBV9 with TRBJ2-3; TRBD2 aligns across 8 bases. With V trimmed by 3 bases and J by 4 bases, 7 bases remained unmatched. CDR1 and CDR2 from the germline V gene are SGDLS and YYNGEE. The CDR3 is 15 amino acids. In DNA form, the CDR3 reads TGTGCCAGCAGCGCGCGGGGGGTAGGTCCAGATACGCAGTATTTT. It is translated as CASSARGVGPDTQYF.

This clone was picked up one time. The chain joins TRBV7-2 to TRBJ2-7; the match to TRBD2 covers 14 bases. This CDR3 comprises 15 residues. The germline V gene encodes CDR1 SGHTA and CDR2 FQGNSA. With 6 bases clipped from V and 4 bases from J, the junction kept 5 bases outside the gene matches. The DNA of the CDR3 is TGTGCCAGCAGGCGGACTAGCGGGGGGCCATACGAGCAGTACTTC. Its protein is CASRRTSGGPYEQYF.